The clone carrying this T cell receptor (beta chain) has ten or more counts. The V gene's germline CDR1 is MNHEY and CDR2 SVGEGT. V shed 6 bases and J shed 6 bases, with 19 bases lying between them. The CDR3 contains 15 residues. Time point: patch test 3, about 24 weeks after DPC sensitization. Treatment reported: therapeutic diphenylcyclopropenone sensitization with weekly scalp DPC. This specimen comes from a study of human T cells and chemical hapten exposure. TCRdb re-called the RACE reads through MiXCR, storing one row per CDR3 protein. The table shows some 79,000 distinct CDR3 sequences, with 10% to 14% occurring only once.

This specimen consisted of whole blood, obtained in connection with sensitization to the hapten diphenylcyclopropenone (DPC). The source is a woman aged 45 to 65 with alopecia areata. Some clones in this sample may be carry-over from other donors' samples. The J gene is TRBJ2-3, the V gene TRBV6-2 or TRBV6-3; no clear D. DNA of the CDR3: TGTGCCAGCAGCTCTTGGACCGATCTCGGGGATACGCAGTATTTT. Translated: CASSSWTDLGDTQYF.